This T cell receptor (beta chain) is from a study of response to subunit inactivated influenza vaccine. Whole-study findings and limits: That few new T cells are recruited by each seasonal influenza vaccination was the authors' suggestion.

In regard to this clonotype: Its antigen remains unidentified.

TCRdb reprocessed the RT-PCR reads via MiXCR and lists one record per CDR3 protein. The repertoire holds under 200,000 distinct CDR3 sequences, with approximately 12% as singletons. V was trimmed by 0 bases and J by 4 bases, leaving 6 bases between them. This CDR3 spans 14 amino acids. CDR1 and CDR2 from the germline V gene are LGHNA and YSLEER. The source material was CD8+ T cells sorted from PBMCs, sampled 23 to 25 months after vaccination. This TCR was sampled from a man in his fifties or sixties who received an inactivated influenza vaccine. The V call is TRBV4-3, the J call TRBJ2-2; no reliable D call. CDR3 bases: TGCGCCAGCAGCCAAGACGAAGGCACCGGGGAGCTGTTTTTT. Its translation: CASSQDEGTGELFF.